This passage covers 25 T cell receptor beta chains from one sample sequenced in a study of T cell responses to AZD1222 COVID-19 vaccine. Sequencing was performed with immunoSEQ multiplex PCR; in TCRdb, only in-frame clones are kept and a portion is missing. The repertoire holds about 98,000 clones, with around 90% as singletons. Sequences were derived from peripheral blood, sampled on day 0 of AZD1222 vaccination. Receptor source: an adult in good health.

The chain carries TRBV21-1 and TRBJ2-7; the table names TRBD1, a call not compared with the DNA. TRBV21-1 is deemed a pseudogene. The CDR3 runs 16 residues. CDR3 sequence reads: CASSKARDRDLGEQYF. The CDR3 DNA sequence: TGTGCCAGCAGCAAAGCGCGGGACAGGGACTTGGGGGAGCAGTACTTC.

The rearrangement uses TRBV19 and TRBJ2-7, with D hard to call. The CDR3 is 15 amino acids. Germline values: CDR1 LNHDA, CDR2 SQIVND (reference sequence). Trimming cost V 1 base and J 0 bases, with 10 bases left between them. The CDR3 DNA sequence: TGTGCCAGTAGTATAGTCTCCGGTAGCTCCTACGAGCAGTACTTC. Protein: CASSIVSGSSYEQYF.

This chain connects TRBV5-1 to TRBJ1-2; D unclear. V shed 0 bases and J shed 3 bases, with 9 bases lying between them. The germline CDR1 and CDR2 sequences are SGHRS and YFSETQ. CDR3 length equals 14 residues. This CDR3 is CASSLAATYYGYTF. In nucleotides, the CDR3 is TGCGCCAGCAGCTTGGCCGCTACCTACTATGGCTACACCTTC.

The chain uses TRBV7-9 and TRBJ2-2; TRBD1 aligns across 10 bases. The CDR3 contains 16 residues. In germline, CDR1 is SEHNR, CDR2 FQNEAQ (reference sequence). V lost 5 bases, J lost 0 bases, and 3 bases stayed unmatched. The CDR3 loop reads CASSQGTGANTGELFF. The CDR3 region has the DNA TGTGCCAGCAGCCAAGGGACAGGGGCGAACACCGGGGAGCTGTTTTTT. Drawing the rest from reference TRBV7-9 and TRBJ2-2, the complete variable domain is DTGVSQNPRHKITKRGQNVTFRCDPISEHNRLYWYRQTLGQGPEFLTYFQNEAQLEKSRLLSDRFSAERPKGSFSTLEIQRTEQGDSAMYLCASSQGTGANTGELFFGEGSRLTVL.

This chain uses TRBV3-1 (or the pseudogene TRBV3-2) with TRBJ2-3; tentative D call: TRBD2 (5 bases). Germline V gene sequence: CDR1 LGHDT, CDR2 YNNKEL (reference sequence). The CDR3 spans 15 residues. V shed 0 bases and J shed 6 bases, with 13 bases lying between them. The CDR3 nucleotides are TGTGCCAGCAGCCAAGATACGGGGAGCTTCGATACGCAGTATTTT. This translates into CASSQDTGSFDTQYF.

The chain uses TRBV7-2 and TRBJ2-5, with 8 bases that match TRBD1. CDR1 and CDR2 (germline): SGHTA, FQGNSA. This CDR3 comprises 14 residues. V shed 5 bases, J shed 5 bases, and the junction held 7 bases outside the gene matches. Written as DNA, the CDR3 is TGTGCCAGCAGCCATCCTGGACAGGGTGAGACCCAGTACTTC. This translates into CASSHPGQGETQYF.

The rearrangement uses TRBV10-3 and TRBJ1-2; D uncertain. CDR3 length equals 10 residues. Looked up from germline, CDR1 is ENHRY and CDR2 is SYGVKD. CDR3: CAVGNYGYTF. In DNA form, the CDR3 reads TGTGCGGTTGGTAACTATGGCTACACCTTC.

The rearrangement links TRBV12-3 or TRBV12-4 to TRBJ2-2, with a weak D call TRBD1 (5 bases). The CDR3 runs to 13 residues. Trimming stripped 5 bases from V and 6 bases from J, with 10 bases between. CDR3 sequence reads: CASSPLGAGELFF. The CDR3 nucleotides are TGTGCCAGCAGTCCCCTAGGGGCCGGGGAGCTGTTTTTT.

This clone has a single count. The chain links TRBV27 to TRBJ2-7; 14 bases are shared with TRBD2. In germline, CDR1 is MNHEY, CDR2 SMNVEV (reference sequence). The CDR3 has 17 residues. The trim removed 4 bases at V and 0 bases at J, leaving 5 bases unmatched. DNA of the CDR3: TGTGCCAGCAGTTACCTGGGGACTAGCGGGAGCTCCTACGAGCAGTACTTC. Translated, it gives CASSYLGTSGSSYEQYF.

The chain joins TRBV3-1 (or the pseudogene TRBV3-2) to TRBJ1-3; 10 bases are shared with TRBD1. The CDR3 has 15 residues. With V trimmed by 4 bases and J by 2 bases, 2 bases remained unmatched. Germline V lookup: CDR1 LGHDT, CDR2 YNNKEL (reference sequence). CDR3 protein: CASSRDRGPGNTIYF. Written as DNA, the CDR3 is TGTGCCAGCAGCCGGGACAGGGGCCCTGGAAACACCATATATTTT.

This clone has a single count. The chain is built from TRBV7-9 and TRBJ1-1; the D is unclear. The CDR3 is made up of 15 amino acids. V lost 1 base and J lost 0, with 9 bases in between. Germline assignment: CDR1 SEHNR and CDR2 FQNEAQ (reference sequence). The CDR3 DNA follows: TGTGCCAGCAGCTTAGTAGGACTTATGAACACTGAAGCTTTCTTT. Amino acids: CASSLVGLMNTEAFF. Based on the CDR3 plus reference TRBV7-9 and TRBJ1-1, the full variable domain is DTGVSQNPRHKITKRGQNVTFRCDPISEHNRLYWYRQTLGQGPEFLTYFQNEAQLEKSRLLSDRFSAERPKGSFSTLEIQRTEQGDSAMYLCASSLVGLMNTEAFFGQGTRLTVV.

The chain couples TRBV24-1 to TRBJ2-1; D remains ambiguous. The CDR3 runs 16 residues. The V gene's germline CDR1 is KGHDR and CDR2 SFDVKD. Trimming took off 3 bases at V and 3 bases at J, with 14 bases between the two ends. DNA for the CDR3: TGTGCCACCAGTGATGATAAATCAGGTTACTACAATGAGCAGTTCTTC. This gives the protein CATSDDKSGYYNEQFF.

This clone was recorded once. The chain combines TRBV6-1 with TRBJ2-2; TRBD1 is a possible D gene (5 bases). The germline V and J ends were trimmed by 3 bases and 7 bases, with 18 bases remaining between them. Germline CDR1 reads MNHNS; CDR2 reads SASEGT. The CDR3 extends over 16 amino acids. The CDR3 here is CASSEVPSGSGGELFF. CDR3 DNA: TGTGCCAGCAGTGAGGTGCCCTCAGGGTCCGGCGGGGAGCTGTTTTTT.

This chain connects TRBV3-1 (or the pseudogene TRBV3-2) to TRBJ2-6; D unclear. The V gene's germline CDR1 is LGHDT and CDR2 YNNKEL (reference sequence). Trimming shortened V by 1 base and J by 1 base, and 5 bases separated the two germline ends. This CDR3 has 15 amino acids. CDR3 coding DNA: TGTGCCAGCAGCCAAGGGGTATCTGGGGCCAACGTCCTGACTTTC. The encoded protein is CASSQGVSGANVLTF.

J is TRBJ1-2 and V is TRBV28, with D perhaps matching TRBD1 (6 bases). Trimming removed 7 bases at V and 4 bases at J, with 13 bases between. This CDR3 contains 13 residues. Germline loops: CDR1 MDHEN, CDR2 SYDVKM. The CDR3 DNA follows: TGTGCCAGCACCGGACAGCCAAGCTATGGCTACACCTTC. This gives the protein CASTGQPSYGYTF.

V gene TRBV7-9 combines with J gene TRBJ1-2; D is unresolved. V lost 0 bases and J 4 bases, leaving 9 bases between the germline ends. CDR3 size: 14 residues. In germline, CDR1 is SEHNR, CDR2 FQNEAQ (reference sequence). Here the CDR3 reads CASSLAGYGYGYTF. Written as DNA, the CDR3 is TGTGCCAGCAGCTTAGCAGGTTACGGCTATGGCTACACCTTC.

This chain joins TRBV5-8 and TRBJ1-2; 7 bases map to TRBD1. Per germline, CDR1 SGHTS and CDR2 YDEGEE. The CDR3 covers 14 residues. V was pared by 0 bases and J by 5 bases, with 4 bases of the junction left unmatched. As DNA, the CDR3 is TGTGCCAGCAGCTTGGCGGACAGGCGGTATGGCTACACCTTC. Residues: CASSLADRRYGYTF.

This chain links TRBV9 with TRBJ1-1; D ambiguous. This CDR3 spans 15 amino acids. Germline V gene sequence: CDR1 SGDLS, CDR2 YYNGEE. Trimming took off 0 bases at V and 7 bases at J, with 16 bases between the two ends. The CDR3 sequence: CASSVAGALRDEAFF. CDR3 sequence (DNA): TGTGCCAGCAGCGTAGCCGGTGCGCTTCGGGATGAAGCTTTCTTT.

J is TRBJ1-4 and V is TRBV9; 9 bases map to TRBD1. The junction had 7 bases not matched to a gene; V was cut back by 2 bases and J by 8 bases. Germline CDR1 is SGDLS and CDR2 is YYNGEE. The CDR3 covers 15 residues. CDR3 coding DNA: TGTGCCAGCAGCGTGGAAGGGACAGGGCGGGAAAAACTGTTTTTT. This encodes CASSVEGTGREKLFF.

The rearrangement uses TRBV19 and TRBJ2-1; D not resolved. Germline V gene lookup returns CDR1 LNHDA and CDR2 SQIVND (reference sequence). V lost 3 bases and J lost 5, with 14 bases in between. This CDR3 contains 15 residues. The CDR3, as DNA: TGTGCCAGTAGTATCTACCTTACTCCAAACAATGAGCAGTTCTTC. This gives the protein CASSIYLTPNNEQFF. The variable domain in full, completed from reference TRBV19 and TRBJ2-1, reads DGGITQSPKYLFRKEGQNVTLSCEQNLNHDAMYWYRQDPGQGLRLIYYSQIVNDFQKGDIAEGYSVSREKKESFPLTVTSAQKNPTAFYLCASSIYLTPNNEQFFGPGTRLTVL.

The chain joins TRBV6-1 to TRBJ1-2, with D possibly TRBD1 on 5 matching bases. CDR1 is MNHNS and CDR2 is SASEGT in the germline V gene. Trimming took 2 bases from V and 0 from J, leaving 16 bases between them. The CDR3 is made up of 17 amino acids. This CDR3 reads CASSEQYGAAANYGYTF. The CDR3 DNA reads TGTGCCAGCAGTGAACAGTACGGGGCAGCAGCTAACTATGGCTACACCTTC.

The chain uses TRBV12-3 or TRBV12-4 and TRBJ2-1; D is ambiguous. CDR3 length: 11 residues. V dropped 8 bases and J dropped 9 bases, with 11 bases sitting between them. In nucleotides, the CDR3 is TGTGCCAGCCGGGCAACGACTGAGCAGTTCTTC. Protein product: CASRATTEQFF.

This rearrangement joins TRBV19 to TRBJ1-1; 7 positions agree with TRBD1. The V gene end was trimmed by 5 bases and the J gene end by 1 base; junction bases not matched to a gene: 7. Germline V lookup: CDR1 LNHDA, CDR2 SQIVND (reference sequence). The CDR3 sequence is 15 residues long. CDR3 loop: CASSFGGTENTEAFF. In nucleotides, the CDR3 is TGTGCCAGTAGTTTTGGGGGGACAGAGAACACTGAAGCTTTCTTT.

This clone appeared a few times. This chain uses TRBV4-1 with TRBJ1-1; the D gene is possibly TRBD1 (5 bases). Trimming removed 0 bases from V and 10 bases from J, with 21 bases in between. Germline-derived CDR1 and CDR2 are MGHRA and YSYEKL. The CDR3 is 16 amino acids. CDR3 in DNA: TGCGCCAGCAGCCAAGATATTTTCGGGGGGGATCTGGTAGCTTTCTTT. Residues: CASSQDIFGGDLVAFF.

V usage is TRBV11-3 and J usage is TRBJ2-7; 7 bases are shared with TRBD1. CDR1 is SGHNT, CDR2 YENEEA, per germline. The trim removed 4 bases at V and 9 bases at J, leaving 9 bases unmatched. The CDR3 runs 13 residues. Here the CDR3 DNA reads TGTGCCAGCAGCTCAACCGGGACAGCGCTGCAGTACTTC. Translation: CASSSTGTALQYF. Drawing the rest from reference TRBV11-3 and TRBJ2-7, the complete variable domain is EAGVVQSPRYKIIEKKQPVAFWCNPISGHNTLYWYLQNLGQGPELLIRYENEEAVDDSQLPKDRFSAERLKGVDSTLKIQPAELGDSAVYLCASSSTGTALQYFGPGTRLTVT.